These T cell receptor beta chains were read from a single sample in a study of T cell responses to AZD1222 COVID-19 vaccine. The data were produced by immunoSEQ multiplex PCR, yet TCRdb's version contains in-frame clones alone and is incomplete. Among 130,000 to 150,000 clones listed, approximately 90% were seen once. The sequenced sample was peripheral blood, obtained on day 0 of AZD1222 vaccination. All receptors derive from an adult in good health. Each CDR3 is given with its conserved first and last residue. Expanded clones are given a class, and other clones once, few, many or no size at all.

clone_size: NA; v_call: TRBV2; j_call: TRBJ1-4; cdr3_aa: CASNTNEKLFF
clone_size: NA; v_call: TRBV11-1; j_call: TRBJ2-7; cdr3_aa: CASSHPGQNYEQYF
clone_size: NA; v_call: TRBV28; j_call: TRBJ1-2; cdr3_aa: CASRNRGRDGYTF
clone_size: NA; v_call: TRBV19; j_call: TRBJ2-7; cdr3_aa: CATATDSSYEQYF
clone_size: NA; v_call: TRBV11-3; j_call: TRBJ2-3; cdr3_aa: CASSLGSPLGDTQYF
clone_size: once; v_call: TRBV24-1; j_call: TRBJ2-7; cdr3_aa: CATSRGGSSYEQYF
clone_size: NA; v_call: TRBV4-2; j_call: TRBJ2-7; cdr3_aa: CASSRAREPDRGRSEQYF
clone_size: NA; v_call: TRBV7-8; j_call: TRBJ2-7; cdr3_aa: CASSSGLARPYEQYF
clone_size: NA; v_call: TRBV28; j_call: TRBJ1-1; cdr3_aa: CASRGNTEAFF
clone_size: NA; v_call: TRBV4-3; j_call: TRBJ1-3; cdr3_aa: CASSHSTGTSGNTIYF
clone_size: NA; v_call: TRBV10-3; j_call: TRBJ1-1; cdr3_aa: CAISGSEGREAEAFF
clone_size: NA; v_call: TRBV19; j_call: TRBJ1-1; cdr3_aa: CASRHTSEAFF
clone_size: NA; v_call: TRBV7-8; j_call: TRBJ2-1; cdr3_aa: CASSQTFSEQFF
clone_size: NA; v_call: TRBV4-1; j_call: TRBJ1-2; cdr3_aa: CASSLGSANYGYTF
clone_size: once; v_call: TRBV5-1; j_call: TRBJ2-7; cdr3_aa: CASSNLDSPSSYEQYF
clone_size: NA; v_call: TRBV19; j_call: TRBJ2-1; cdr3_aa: CASSMVRGRGSEQFF
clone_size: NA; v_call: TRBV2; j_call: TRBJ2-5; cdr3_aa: CASSGQGLGWETQYF
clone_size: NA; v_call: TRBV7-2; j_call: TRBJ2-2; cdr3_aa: CASTTGGTTGELFF
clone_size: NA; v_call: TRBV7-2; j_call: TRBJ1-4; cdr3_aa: CASSLVESEKLFF
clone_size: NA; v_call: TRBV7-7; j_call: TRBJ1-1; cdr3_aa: CASSRQENTEAFF
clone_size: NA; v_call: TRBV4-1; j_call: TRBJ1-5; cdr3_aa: CASSQEATGNQPQHF
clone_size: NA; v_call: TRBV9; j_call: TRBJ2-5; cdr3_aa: CASSVTGKETQYF
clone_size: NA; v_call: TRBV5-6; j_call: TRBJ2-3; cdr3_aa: CASSLESTDTQYF
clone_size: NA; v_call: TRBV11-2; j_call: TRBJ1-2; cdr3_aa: CASSLDGTGNYGYTF
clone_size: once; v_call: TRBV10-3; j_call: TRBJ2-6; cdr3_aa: CAISESEKSGANVLTF
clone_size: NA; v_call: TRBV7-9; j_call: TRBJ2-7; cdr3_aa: CASSSSRDRVYEQYF
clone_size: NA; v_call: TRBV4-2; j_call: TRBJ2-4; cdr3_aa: CASSQVATLAKNIQYF
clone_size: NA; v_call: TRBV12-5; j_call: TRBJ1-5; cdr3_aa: CASRPGPYSNQPQHF
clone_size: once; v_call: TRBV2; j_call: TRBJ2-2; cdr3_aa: CASTGNTGELFF
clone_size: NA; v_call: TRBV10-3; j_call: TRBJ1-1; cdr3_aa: CAISEGAGVGAFF
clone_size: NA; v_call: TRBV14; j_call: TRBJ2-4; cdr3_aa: CASSSSGPRNIQYF
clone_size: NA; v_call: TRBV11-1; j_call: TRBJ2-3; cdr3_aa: CASSGDTQYF
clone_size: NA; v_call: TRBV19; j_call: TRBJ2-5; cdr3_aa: CARAPGRNLKTQYF
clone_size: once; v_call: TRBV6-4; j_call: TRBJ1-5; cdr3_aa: CALPQSGTGGSPQHF
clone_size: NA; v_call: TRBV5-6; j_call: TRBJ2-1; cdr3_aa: CASSGKTSGRRYEQFF
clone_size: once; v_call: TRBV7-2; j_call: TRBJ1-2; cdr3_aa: CASSLVGGESAGYTF
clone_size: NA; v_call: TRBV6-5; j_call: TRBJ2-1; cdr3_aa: CASSSGLGSEQFF
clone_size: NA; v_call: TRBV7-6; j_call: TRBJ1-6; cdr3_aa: CASSLALEGGSSPLHF
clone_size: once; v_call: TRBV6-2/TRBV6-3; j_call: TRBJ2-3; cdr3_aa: CASSYIPTSGGVIPDTQYF
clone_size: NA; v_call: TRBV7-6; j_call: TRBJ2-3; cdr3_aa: CASSPATRSTDTQYF
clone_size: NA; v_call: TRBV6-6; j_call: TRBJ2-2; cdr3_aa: CASSYPGGLNTGELFF
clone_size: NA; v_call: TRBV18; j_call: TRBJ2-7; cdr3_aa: CASSLAGDSYEQYF
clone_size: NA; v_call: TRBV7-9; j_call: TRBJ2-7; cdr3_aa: CASSSGGRASFGEQYF
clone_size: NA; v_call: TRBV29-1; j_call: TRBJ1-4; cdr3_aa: CSVGQGGEKLFF
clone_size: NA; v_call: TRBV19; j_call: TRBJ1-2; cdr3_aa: CASSGRQDPPYGYTF
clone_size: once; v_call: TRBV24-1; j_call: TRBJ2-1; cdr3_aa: CATSATSGGYNEQFF
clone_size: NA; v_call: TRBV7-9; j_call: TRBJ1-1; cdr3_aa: CASSKTEDNTEAFF
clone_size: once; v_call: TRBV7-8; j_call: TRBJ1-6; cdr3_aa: CASSSSDRAYNSPLHF
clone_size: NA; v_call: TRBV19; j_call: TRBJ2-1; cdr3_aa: CASSSPARRRHEQFF
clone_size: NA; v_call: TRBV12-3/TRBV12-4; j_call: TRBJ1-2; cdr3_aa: CASSFSLSYGYTF
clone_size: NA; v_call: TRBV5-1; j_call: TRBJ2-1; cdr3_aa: CASSAWTAHNEQFF
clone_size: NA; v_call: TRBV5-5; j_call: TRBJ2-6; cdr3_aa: CASSLSAHSGANVLTF
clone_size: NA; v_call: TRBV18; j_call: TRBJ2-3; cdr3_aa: CASSPPGLGTDTQYF
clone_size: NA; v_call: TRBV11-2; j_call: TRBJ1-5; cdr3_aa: CASSLDGRGNQPQHF
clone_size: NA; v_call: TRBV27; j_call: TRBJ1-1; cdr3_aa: CASGTAIGAFF
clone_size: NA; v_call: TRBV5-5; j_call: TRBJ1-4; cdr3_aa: CASSSQDVTNEKLFF
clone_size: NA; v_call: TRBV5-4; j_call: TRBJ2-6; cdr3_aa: CASSSGGSGGANVLTF